The TCR beta chain described here comes from a study of cytomegalovirus exposure and HLA in healthy donors. This clone was detected only once. Trimming at V came to 5 bases and at J to 0 bases, leaving 6 bases not matched to a gene. Germline values: CDR1 MDHEN, CDR2 SYDVKM. This CDR3 comprises 16 residues. PCR employed 60 Vbeta and 13 Jbeta primers. Sequenced by immunoSEQ multiplex PCR; TCRdb stores in-frame clones only, minus some. This table has fewer than 200,000 clones, about 80% appearing once. This receptor was identified in a man between 40 and 49 years old in good health and CMV-seronegative. The J gene is TRBJ2-2, the V gene TRBV28; the match to TRBD1 covers 7 bases. The sample comprised PBMCs. The CDR3 region has the DNA TGTGCCAGCAGTCGGCCAGGGACAGCGAACACCGGGGAGCTGTTTTTT. It specifies CASSRPGTANTGELFF.